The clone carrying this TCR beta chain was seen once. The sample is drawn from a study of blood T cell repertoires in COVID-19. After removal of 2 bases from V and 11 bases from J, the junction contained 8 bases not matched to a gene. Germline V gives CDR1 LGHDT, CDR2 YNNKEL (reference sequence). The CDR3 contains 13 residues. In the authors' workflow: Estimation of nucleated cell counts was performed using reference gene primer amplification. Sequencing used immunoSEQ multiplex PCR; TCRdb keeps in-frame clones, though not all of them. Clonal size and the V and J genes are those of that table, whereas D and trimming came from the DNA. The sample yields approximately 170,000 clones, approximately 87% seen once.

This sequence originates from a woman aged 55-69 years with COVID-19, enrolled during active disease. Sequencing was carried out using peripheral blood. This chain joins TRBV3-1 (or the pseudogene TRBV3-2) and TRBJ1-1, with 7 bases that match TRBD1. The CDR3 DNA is TGTGCCAGCAGCCAAAGACCCAGGGGGTCGGCTTTCTTT. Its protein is CASSQRPRGSAFF.